A single sample gave rise to the 23 T cell receptor beta chains below, sequenced in a study of response to subunit inactivated influenza vaccine. TCRdb reprocessed the RT-PCR reads via MiXCR and lists one record per CDR3 protein. The sample holds roughly 650,000 distinct CDR3 sequences, 15% to 19% seen once. This specimen was PBMCs from blood, taken about 13 days after vaccination. Receptors were obtained from a man aged 50 or older who received an inactivated influenza vaccine.

This clonotype was seen a few times. The chain combines TRBV29-1 with TRBJ2-3; the match to TRBD2 covers 12 bases. Germline values: CDR1 SQVTM, CDR2 ANQGSEA. The CDR3 extends over 16 amino acids. The V gene end was trimmed by 1 base and the J gene end by 0 bases; junction bases not matched to a gene: 2. CDR3 residues: CSVEGLAGASTDTQYF. Here the CDR3 DNA reads TGCAGCGTTGAAGGACTAGCGGGGGCTAGCACAGATACGCAGTATTTT.

J is TRBJ1-1 and V is TRBV27; D is perhaps TRBD1 (5 bases). The CDR3 totals 14 residues. The V end was cut by 1 base, the J end by 2 bases, with 8 bases between. Germline V gene data show CDR1 as MNHEY and CDR2 as SMNVEV (reference sequence). The CDR3 sequence is CASSLLGDNTEAFF. In DNA, the CDR3 is TGTGCCAGCAGTTTATTAGGGGATAACACTGAAGCTTTCTTT.

The J gene is TRBJ2-3, the V gene TRBV5-1; 13 nucleotides match TRBD2. With V trimmed by 3 bases and J by 2 bases, 6 bases remained unmatched. CDR1 and CDR2 (germline): SGHRS, YFSETQ. The CDR3 contains 17 residues. The CDR3 nucleotides read TGCGCCAGCAGCTCCGGGACTAGCGGGGTAGCCACAGATACGCAGTATTTT. It is translated as CASSSGTSGVATDTQYF.

This clonotype was detected a few times. The chain has TRBV28 and TRBJ2-5, with a weak D call TRBD2 (5 bases). Germline V gives CDR1 MDHEN, CDR2 SYDVKM. The V gene lost 5 bases and the J gene lost 1 base, with 14 bases spanning the gap. CDR3 length equals 15 residues. This CDR3 reads CASSQLVGRQETQYF. Here the CDR3 DNA reads TGTGCCAGCAGTCAACTAGTGGGCCGCCAAGAGACCCAGTACTTC.

This clonotype was recorded many times. The CDR3 sequence is CASSSGGVEKLFF. The CDR3 nucleotides read TGTGCCAGCAGCTCTGGAGGAGTCGAAAAACTGTTTTTT. J is TRBJ1-4 and V is TRBV7-9, with D unclear. Germline V CDR1 and CDR2: SEHNR, FQNEAQ (reference sequence). The length of the CDR3 is 13 residues. The V end lost 4 bases, the J end lost 8 bases, and 11 bases lay between the germline ends.

The chain joins TRBV15 to TRBJ1-1, with D maybe TRBD1 (5 bases). The CDR3 length is 14 residues. CDR1 is LNHNV and CDR2 is YYDKDF in the germline V gene (reference sequence). The V end lost 1 base, the J end lost 0 bases, and 6 bases lay between the germline ends. CDR3 residues: CATSRGQLNTEAFF. Written as DNA, the CDR3 is TGTGCCACCAGCAGAGGACAGTTGAACACTGAAGCTTTCTTT. The variable domain in full, completed from reference TRBV15 and TRBJ1-1, reads DAMVIQNPRYQVTQFGKPVTLSCSQTLNHNVMYWYQQKSSQAPKLLFHYYDKDFNNEADTPDNFQSRRPNTSFCFLDIRSPGLGDTAMYLCATSRGQLNTEAFFGQGTRLTVV.

This clonotype was counted a few times. V is TRBV6-2 or TRBV6-3 and J is TRBJ1-4, with D unresolved. CDR1 is MNHEY, CDR2 SVGEGT, per germline. The V end was cut by 4 bases, the J end by 0 bases, with 9 bases between. The CDR3 is 15 amino acids. The CDR3 reads CASSSGDATNEKLFF. CDR3 DNA sequence: TGTGCCAGCAGTTCGGGTGATGCAACTAATGAAAAACTGTTTTTT.

There are a few counts of this clonotype. CDR3 in DNA: TGTGCCAGCAGCGAAGAAGGACTAGCAAGCTCCTACGAGCAGTACTTC. Translation: CASSEEGLASSYEQYF. The chain is built from TRBV7-2 and TRBJ2-7; 8 bases are a match to TRBD2. V trimming: 5 bases; J trimming: 0 bases; junction bases outside the gene matches: 9. From germline, CDR1 is SGHTA and CDR2 FQGNSA. The CDR3 is 16 amino acids. The full variable domain, with the rest looked up from reference TRBV7-2 and TRBJ2-7, is GAGVSQSPSNKVTEKGKDVELRCDPISGHTALYWYRQSLGQGLEFLIYFQGNSAPDKSGLPSDRFSAERTGGSVSTLTIQRTQQEDSAVYLCASSEEGLASSYEQYFGPGTRLTVT.

This clonotype was observed a few times. The rearrangement uses TRBV15 and TRBJ2-5; D call uncertain. Germline values: CDR1 LNHNV, CDR2 YYDKDF (reference sequence). V was pared by 5 bases and J by 5 bases, with 12 bases between. The CDR3 is 13 amino acids. The CDR3 sequence is CATSALYSETQYF. CDR3 nucleotides: TGTGCCACCAGCGCACTCTATTCGGAGACCCAGTACTTC.

This rearrangement joins TRBV9 to TRBJ1-5; TRBD1 is a possible D gene (6 bases). Germline CDR1 reads SGDLS; CDR2 reads YYNGEE. The CDR3 totals 17 residues. The V and J ends lost 0 bases and 7 bases respectively, with 20 bases between them. CDR3 bases: TGTGCCAGCAGCGTAGTGGGAGACAGGAGGTCGCGGCAGCCCCAGCATTTT. Its protein is CASSVVGDRRSRQPQHF.

This clonotype appeared many times. V is TRBV12-3 or TRBV12-4 and J is TRBJ1-1, with D possibly TRBD1 on 6 matching bases. V was pared by 1 base and J by 1 base, with 19 bases between. CDR3 length equals 18 residues. This CDR3 is CASSLVEIWTDSNTEAFF. The CDR3, as DNA: TGTGCCAGCAGTTTAGTGGAAATATGGACAGACTCGAACACTGAAGCTTTCTTT.

This chain uses TRBV20-1 with TRBJ1-6; a possible D gene is TRBD1 (5 bases). Germline values: CDR1 DFQATT, CDR2 SNEGSKA (reference sequence). V was shortened by 5 bases and J by 7 bases, with 12 bases between the two germline ends. The CDR3 has 13 amino acids. CDR3 sequence (DNA): TGCAGTGCTCAAGGGGCAGTGAATTCACCCCTCCACTTT. Translating gives CSAQGAVNSPLHF.

This chain joins TRBV18 and TRBJ2-1; 8 nucleotides line up with TRBD1. Germline CDR1 and CDR2: KGHSH and LQKENI. The length of the CDR3 is 16 residues. J lost 2 bases, V lost 6 bases, and 9 bases had no gene match. The CDR3 DNA reads TGTGCCAGCTCGGACAGGGTAGGGACGACCTACAATGAGCAGTTCTTC. Amino acid sequence: CASSDRVGTTYNEQFF.

This clonotype occurred many times. This chain connects TRBV28 to TRBJ1-3; 10 nucleotides agree with TRBD1. CDR1 and CDR2 (germline): MDHEN, SYDVKM. The length of the CDR3 is 16 residues. The V and J ends lost 5 bases and 2 bases, in that order; junction bases with no gene match: 6. The CDR3 protein is CASSRDRGFTGNTIYF. CDR3 sequence (DNA): TGTGCCAGCAGTCGGGACAGGGGATTTACTGGAAACACCATATATTTT.

This clonotype was picked up a small number of times. The rearrangement uses TRBV5-5 and TRBJ1-5; 7 positions agree with TRBD1. CDR3 length: 15 amino acids. Per germline, CDR1 SGHKS and CDR2 YYEKEE (reference sequence). Trimming cost V 5 bases and J 0 bases; bases outside gene matches: 5. CDR3 sequence (DNA): TGTGCCAGCAGTCCGGGACAGACTAGCAATCAGCCCCAGCATTTT. The encoded protein is CASSPGQTSNQPQHF. Drawing the rest from reference TRBV5-5 and TRBJ1-5, the complete variable domain is DAGVTQSPTHLIKTRGQQVTLRCSPISGHKSVSWYQQVLGQGPQFIFQYYEKEERGRGNFPDRFSARQFPNYSSELNVNALLLGDSALYLCASSPGQTSNQPQHFGDGTRLSIL.

V gene TRBV6-2 or TRBV6-3 combines with J gene TRBJ1-5; maybe TRBD1 (5 bases). The length of the CDR3 is 15 residues. With 2 bases removed from V and 4 bases from J, the gap between germline ends came to 12 bases. Germline V gives CDR1 MNHEY, CDR2 SVGEGT. The CDR3 reads CASSYTGDLNQPQHF. As DNA, the CDR3 is TGTGCCAGCAGTTACACGGGGGACCTTAATCAGCCCCAGCATTTT.

This clonotype was detected only a few times. The chain joins TRBV4-3 to TRBJ2-1; maybe TRBD2 (5 bases). Between the trimmed V and J ends, which lost 1 base and 2 bases, there was a span of 15 bases. Germline V CDR1 and CDR2: LGHNA, YSLEER. There are 17 residues in the CDR3. The CDR3 here is CASSQGGPGDTYNEQFF. In DNA, the CDR3 is TGCGCCAGCAGCCAAGGCGGGCCAGGCGATACCTACAATGAGCAGTTCTTC.

This clonotype was counted between two and nine times. The CDR3 here is CASSEEYTDTQYF. The CDR3 bases are TGTGCCAGCAGTGAGGAGTACACAGATACGCAGTATTTT. This chain uses TRBV25-1 with TRBJ2-3; D not certain. Germline V lookup: CDR1 MGHDK, CDR2 SYGVNS. Trimming cost V 3 bases and J 2 bases, with 6 bases left between them. There are 13 residues in the CDR3.

A few counts support this clonotype. The chain combines TRBV6-2 or TRBV6-3 with TRBJ2-3; D may be TRBD1 (6 bases). V lost 7 bases to trimming and J lost 2 bases, with 16 bases between them. The CDR3 sequence is 15 residues long. The germline V gene has CDR1 MNHEY and CDR2 SVGEGT. DNA for the CDR3: TGTGCCAGCAAGAACTCACAGGGTTTCACAGATACGCAGTATTTT. Its protein is CASKNSQGFTDTQYF.

The rearrangement uses TRBV10-2 and TRBJ2-4; TRBD1 agrees at 7 bases. The CDR3 is made up of 15 amino acids. CDR1 WSHSY and CDR2 SAAADI come from the germline V gene. Trimming removed 0 bases from V and 5 bases from J; junction bases left unmatched: 4. For the CDR3, the DNA is TGCGCCAGCAGTGAGTCTCCAGGGGGACAAAACATTCAGTACTTC. Its protein is CASSESPGGQNIQYF.

This clonotype was seen more than once but under ten times. The rearrangement uses TRBV5-1 and TRBJ2-1, with D possibly TRBD2 on 7 matching bases. Germline CDR1 is SGHRS and CDR2 is YFSETQ. V lost 5 bases and J 9 bases, leaving 15 bases between the germline ends. This CDR3 is built from 13 residues. The CDR3 bases are TGCGCCAGCAGTCAGGTGGGGGGGGCTGAGCAGTTCTTC. Amino acid sequence: CASSQVGGAEQFF. The full variable domain, completed using reference TRBV5-1 and TRBJ2-1, is KAGVTQTPRYLIKTRGQQVTLSCSPISGHRSVSWYQQTPGQGLQFLFEYFSETQRNKGNFPGRFSGRQFSNSRSEMNVSTLELGDSALYLCASSQVGGAEQFFGPGTRLTVL.

The rearrangement uses TRBV6-5 and TRBJ1-6, with 7 bases aligning to TRBD1. Germline CDR1 reads MNHEY; CDR2 reads SVGAGI. The CDR3 extends over 14 amino acids. Trimming cost V 2 bases and J 7 bases; bases outside gene matches: 2. In nucleotides, the CDR3 is TGTGCCAGCAGTTACGACAGGGCAAATTCACCCCTCCACTTT. Translating it yields CASSYDRANSPLHF.

The table lists this clonotype with a few counts. The chain employs TRBV3-1 and TRBJ2-6; D is unclear. The CDR3 runs 18 residues. Germline CDR1 and CDR2: LGHDT and YNNKEL (reference sequence). V shed 1 base and J shed 0 bases, with 13 bases lying between them. Written as DNA, the CDR3 is TGTGCCAGCAGCCAAGTAGGAACAGCCCACTCTGGGGCCAACGTCCTGACTTTC. Its protein is CASSQVGTAHSGANVLTF.